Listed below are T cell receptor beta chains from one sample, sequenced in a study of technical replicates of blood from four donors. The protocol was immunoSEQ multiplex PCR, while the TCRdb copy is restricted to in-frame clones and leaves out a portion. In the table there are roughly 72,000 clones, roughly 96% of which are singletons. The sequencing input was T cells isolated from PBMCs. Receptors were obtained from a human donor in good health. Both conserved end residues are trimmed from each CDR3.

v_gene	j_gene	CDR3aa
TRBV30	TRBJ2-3	AWINGASGSIDTQY
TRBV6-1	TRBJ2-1	ASSEIPGLAGLNEQF
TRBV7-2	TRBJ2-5	ASSNTLIQETQY
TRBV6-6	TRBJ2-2	ATAPQRELVGELF
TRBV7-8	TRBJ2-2	ASSLERGGELF
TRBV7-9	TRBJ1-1	ASSLVRERTEAF
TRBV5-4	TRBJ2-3	ASSSPDRNTQY
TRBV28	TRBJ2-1	ASSHLTGGFTDEQF
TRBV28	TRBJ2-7	ASSFPAYEQY
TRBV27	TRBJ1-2	ASRPTGAGYT
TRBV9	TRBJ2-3	ASGGDTQY
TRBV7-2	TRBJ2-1	ASSAAVRVSPASNNEQF
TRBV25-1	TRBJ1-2	ASSETGRTGGYT
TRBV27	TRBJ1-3	ASRDLDRGNTIY
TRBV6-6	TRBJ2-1	ASSAAPPGEQF
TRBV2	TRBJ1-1	ASSESRSAVMNTEAF
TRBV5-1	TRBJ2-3	ASSLGLAGSSTDTQY
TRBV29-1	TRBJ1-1	SVVFGMNTEAF
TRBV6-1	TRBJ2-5	ASSETPDRVETQY
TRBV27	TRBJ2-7	ASSTQTSGSGEAYEQY
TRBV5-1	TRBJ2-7	ASRPQLGTSSYEQY
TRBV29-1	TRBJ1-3	SVENPHTVSGNTIY
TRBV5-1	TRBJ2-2	ASSSSSGTYTGELF
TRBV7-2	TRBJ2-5	ASSLVAAGEDETQY
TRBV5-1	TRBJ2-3	ASSLETGTSTDTQY
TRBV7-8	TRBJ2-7	ASSLVVYEQY
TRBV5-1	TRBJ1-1	ASSPGGPNTEAF
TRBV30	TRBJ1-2	AWSVGPRVYGYT
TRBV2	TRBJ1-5	ASSLTSTIVSDNSNQPQH
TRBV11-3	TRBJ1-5	ASSLGFRSREDDQPQH
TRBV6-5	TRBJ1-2	ASSYSDRNYGYT
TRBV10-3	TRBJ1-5	AISTGLSNQPQH
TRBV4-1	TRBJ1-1	ASSQENRGEEAF
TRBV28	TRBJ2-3	ASSFTSGSTDTQY